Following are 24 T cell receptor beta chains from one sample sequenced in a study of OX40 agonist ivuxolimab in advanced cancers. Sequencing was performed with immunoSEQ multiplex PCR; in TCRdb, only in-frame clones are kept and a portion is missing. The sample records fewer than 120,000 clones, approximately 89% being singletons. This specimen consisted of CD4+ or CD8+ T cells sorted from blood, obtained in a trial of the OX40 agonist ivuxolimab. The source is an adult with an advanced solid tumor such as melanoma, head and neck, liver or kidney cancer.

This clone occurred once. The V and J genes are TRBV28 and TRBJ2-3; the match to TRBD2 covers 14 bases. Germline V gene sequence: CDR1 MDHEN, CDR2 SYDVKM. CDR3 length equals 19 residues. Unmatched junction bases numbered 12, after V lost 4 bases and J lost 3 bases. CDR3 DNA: TGTGCCAGCAGTTCGGGACTAGCGGGAGTAAGGAAGGGGACAGATACGCAGTATTTT. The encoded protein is CASSSGLAGVRKGTDTQYF.

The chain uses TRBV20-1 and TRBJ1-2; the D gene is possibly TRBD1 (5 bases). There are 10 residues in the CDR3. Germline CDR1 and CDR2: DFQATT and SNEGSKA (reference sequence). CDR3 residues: CSVDSYGYTF. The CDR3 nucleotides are TGCAGCGTCGACAGCTATGGCTACACCTTC.

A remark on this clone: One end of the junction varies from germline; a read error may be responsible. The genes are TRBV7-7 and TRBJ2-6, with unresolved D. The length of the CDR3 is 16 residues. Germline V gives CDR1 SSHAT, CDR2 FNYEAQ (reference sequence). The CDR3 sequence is CASSLASGSGANVLTF. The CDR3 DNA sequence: TGTGCTAGCAGCTTAGCTTCGGGCTCTGGGGCCAACGTCCTGACTTTC.

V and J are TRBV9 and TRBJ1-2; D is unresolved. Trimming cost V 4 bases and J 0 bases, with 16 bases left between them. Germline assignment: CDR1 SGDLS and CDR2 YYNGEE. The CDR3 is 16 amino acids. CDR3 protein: CASSPSFSAANYGYTF. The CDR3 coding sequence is TGTGCCAGCAGCCCTAGCTTTTCGGCGGCTAACTATGGCTACACCTTC.

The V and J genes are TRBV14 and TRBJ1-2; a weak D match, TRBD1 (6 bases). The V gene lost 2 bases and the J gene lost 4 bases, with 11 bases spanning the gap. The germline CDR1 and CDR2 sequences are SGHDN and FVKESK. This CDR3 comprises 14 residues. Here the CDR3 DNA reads TGTGCCAGCAGCCAAAACAGGGATCTCTATGGCTACACCTTC. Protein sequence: CASSQNRDLYGYTF. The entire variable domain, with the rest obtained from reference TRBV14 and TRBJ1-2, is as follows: EAGVTQFPSHSVIEKGQTVTLRCDPISGHDNLYWYRRVMGKEIKFLLHFVKESKQDESGMPNNRFLAERTGGTYSTLKVQPAELEDSGVYFCASSQNRDLYGYTFGSGTRLTVV.

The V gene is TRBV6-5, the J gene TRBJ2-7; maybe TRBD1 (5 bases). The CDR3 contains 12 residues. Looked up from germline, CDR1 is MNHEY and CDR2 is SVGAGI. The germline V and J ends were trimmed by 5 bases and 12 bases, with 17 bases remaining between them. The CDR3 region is CASSNQGESWYF. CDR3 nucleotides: TGTGCCAGCAGTAACCAAGGGGAAAGTTGGTACTTC.

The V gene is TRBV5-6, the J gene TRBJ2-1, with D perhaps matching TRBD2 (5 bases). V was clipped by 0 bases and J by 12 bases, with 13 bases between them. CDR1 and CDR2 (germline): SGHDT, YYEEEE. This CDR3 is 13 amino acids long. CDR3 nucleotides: TGTGCCAGCAGCTTGGTTTCAGGAGAGGGGCAGTTCTTC. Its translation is CASSLVSGEGQFF.

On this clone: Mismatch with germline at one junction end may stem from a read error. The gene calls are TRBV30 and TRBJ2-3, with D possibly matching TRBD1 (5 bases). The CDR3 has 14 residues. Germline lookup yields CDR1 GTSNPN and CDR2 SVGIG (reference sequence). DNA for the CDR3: TGTGCCTGGAGTGTTAGAATTGAACAGGATCATAGGAATTTT. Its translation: CAWSVRIEQDHRNF.

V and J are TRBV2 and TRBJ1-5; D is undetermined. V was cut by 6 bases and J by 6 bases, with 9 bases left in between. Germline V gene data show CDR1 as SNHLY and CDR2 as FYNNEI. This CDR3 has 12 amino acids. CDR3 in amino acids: CASRRLGQPQHF. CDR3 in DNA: TGTGCCAGCAGGCGCCTCGGTCAGCCCCAGCATTTT.

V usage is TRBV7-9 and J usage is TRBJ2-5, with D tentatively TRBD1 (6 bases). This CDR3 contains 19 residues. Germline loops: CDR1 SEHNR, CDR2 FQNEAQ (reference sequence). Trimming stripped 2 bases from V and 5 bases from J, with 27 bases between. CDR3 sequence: CASSLTPWSQSGVGETQYF. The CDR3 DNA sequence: TGTGCCAGCAGCTTAACCCCTTGGTCGCAGTCAGGGGTAGGGGAGACCCAGTACTTC.

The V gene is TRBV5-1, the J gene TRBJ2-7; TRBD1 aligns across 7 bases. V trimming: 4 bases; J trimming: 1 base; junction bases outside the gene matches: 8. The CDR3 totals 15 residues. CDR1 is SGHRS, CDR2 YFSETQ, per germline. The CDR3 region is CASSRRTGASYEQYF. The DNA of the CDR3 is TGCGCCAGCAGCAGACGCACAGGGGCTTCCTACGAGCAGTACTTC.

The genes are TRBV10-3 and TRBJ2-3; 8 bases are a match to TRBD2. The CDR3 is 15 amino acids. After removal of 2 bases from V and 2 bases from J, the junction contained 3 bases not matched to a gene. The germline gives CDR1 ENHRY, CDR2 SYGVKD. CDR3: CAISEGLADTDTQYF. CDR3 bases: TGTGCCATCAGTGAGGGACTAGCTGACACAGATACGCAGTATTTT.

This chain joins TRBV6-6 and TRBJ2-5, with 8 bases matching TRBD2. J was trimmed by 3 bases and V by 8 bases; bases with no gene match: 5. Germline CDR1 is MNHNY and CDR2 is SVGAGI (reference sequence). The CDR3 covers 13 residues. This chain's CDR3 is CASGGTREETQYF. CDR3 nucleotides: TGTGCCAGCGGGGGGACTAGAGAAGAGACCCAGTACTTC.

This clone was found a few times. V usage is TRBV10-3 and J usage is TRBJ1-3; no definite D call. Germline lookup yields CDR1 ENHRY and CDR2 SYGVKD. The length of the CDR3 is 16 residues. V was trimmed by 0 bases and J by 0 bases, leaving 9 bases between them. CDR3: CAISESNSHSGNTIYF. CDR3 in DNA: TGTGCCATCAGTGAGTCGAACAGTCACTCTGGAAACACCATATATTTT.

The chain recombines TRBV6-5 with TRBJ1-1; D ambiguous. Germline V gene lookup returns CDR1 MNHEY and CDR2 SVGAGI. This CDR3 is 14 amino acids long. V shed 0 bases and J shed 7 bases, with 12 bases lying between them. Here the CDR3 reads CASSYSEQSGEAFF. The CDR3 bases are TGTGCCAGCAGTTACTCTGAGCAAAGTGGTGAAGCTTTCTTT.

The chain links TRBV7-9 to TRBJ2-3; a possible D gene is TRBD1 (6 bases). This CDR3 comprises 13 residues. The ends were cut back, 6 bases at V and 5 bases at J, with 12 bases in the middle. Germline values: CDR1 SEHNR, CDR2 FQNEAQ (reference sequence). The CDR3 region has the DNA TGTGCCAGCAGGAGGGGGAATGTAGATACGCAGTATTTT. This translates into CASRRGNVDTQYF.

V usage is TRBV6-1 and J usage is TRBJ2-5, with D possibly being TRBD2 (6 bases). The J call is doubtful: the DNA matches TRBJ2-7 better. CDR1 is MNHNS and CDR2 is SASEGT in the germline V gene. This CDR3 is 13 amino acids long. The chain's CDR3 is CASSEGLGGEQYF. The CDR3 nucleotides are TGTGCCAGCAGTGAGGGATTGGGGGGCGAGCAGTACTTC.

CDR3 sequence (DNA): TGCGCCAGCAGCTTGGAGGGCAGGGAATCGGCCGAGCAGTACTTC. Protein product: CASSLEGRESAEQYF. The V call is TRBV5-1, the J call TRBJ2-7, with D possibly matching TRBD1 (5 bases). This CDR3 comprises 15 residues. The V end was cut by 0 bases, the J end by 6 bases, with 16 bases between. CDR1 is SGHRS, CDR2 YFSETQ, per germline.

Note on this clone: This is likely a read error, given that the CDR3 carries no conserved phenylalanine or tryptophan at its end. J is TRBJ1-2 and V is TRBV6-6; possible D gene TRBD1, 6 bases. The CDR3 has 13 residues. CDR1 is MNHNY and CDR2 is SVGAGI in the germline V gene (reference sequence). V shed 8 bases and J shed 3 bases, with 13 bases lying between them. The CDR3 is CASLGGVDYGYTC. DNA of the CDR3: TGTGCCAGCCTAGGGGGTGTAGACTATGGCTACACCTGC.

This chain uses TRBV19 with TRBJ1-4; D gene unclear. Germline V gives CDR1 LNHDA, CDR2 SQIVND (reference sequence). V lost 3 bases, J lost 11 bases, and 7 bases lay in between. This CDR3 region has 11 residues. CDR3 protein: CASSIAGKLFF. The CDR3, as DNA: TGTGCCAGTAGTATTGCCGGTAAACTGTTTTTT.

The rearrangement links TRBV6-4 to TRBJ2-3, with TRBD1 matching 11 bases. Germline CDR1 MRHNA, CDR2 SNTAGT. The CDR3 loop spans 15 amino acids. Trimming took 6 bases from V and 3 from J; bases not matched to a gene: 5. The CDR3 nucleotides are TGTGCCAGCAGGCGGACAGGGGGCGTGACAGATACGCAGTATTTT. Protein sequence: CASRRTGGVTDTQYF.

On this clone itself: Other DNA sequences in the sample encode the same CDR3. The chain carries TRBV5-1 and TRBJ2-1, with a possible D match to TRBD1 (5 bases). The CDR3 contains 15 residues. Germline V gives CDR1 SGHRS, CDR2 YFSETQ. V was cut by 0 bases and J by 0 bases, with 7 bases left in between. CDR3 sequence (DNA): TGCGCCAGCAGCTTGGTAGGGGTCTCCTACAATGAGCAGTTCTTC. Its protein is CASSLVGVSYNEQFF.

CDR3 coding DNA: TGTGCCAGTAGTCCCGAAGCGGGATTAAATAATGAGCAGTTCTTC. Translating gives CASSPEAGLNNEQFF. This chain uses TRBV19 with TRBJ2-1, with 7 nucleotides matching TRBD2. CDR1 LNHDA and CDR2 SQIVND come from the germline V gene (reference sequence). The CDR3 contains 15 residues. After removal of 5 bases from V and 7 bases from J, the junction contained 11 bases not matched to a gene.

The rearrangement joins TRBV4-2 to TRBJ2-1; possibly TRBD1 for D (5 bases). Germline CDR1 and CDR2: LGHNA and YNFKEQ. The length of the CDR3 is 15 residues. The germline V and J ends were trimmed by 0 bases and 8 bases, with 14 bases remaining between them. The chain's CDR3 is CASSQEQGRAHEQFF. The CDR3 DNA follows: TGTGCCAGCAGCCAAGAGCAGGGTCGGGCCCATGAGCAGTTCTTC.